This T cell receptor (beta chain) stems from a study of blood T cell repertoires in COVID-19. Measured with immunoSEQ multiplex PCR; TCRdb has only the in-frame clones, and not every one. The sample shows 150,000 to 200,000 clones, approximately 90% of them seen only once. This clone appeared once. Losses at the gene ends were 7 bases for V and 5 bases for J; bases not matched to a gene: 7. CDR3 length equals 13 residues. Germline-derived CDR1 and CDR2 are LNHDA and SQIVND (reference sequence). Sequencing input: peripheral blood. The chain couples TRBV19 to TRBJ2-7, with TRBD1 matching over 8 bases. The clonotype originates from a man aged 50 to 60 who had recovered from COVID-19. CDR3 region: CASTPTGADEQYF. The CDR3 DNA reads TGTGCCAGTACCCCGACAGGGGCAGACGAGCAGTACTTC.